This TCR beta chain was retrieved from a study of blood T cells in healthy people across ages (dated by TCRdb to the mid-2010s). Background for the entire study: In model experiments, roughly one uniquely barcoded TCR beta cDNA molecule per two T cells was captured by template switching. Age-related changes in TCR beta repertoire diversity were measured in the study by deep sequencing normalized with unique cDNA molecular identifiers. The donors were divided into four age groups: young (average around 15 years), middle-aged (under 40), aged (about 56) and long-lived (nearly 85). To avoid experimental bias, donors of different ages were distributed randomly across sequencing lanes. Two additional independent replicas of 1 million unique cDNA reads from the same blood draw were analyzed for two donors (one aged 18 to 30 and one aged 80 or older). What the authors observed across the whole study: Bulk unsorted PBMC profiling prevented conclusive comparison of naive and antigen-experienced compartments. Estimates of total diversity based on one million sequenced T cells were considered lower bounds and underestimates. There was a strong correlation between observed TCR beta diversity and the percentage of naive T cells measured by flow cytometry. Because donor CMV infection status was unknown, age-related changes in expanded clonotypes were potentially confounded. As age increased, observed TCR beta diversity per million T cells dropped in a roughly linear way, and a significant reduction was already evident by age 40. Compared with the aged group, more naive CD4+ T cells, fewer expanded clones and increased TCR diversity were shown by the long-lived group, suggesting age selection.

The germline V gene (reference sequence) provides CDR1 LGHDT and CDR2 YNNKEL. The cysteine opens and the phenylalanine closes a CDR3 of 15 amino acids. The read is trimmed to its CDR3 DNA, 45 bases read in frame from base 1. V trim: 2 bases; J trim: 4 bases; unmatched bases: 7. On this clonotype: Its antigen is not yet known. No clone much larger than this one lies a single base away; base qualities are absent.

The roughly 39 donors, aged about 6 to 90 years, were systemically healthy Caucasian individuals from Russia. Each donor gave about 9.7 milliliters of peripheral blood, drawn into EDTA-treated Vacutainer tubes. Ficoll-Paque density-gradient centrifugation was used to isolate PBMCs, with at least 7 million obtained per sample. Total RNA was extracted from PBMCs with Trizol reagent, with at least 6 micrograms obtained per sample. For every donor, an aliquot of PBMCs went through flow cytometry to measure the percentages of naive CD45RAhigh/CD27high T cells. Libraries were built with 5' RACE. For sequencing, an Illumina HiSeq 2500 was employed. The second PCR ran for roughly 7 to 11 cycles and used a J-beta primer mix along with a sample-barcoded 5' primer. A unique molecular identifier was introduced onto each TCR beta cDNA molecule by a template-switch 5' adaptor carrying 12 random nucleotides. At least 2.5 million CDR3-containing paired-end reads were obtained from each sample. First-strand cDNA synthesis was performed from all RNA using the Mint cDNA synthesis kit, with priming by a TRBC-specific oligonucleotide. Following uracil-DNA glycosylase treatment, all cDNA underwent a first 18-cycle PCR with the universal primers M1SS and BC2_uni_R. In the source study's methods: For normalization, 1 million high-quality reads, each with a distinct molecular identifier, were randomly selected from each sample. Instead of being binned into consensus sequences, reads with shared molecular identifiers were discarded. MiTCR, with a Q25 quality threshold and the strictest error-elimination algorithm, was used for CDR3 identification, clonotype clustering and error correction. A nonparametric unseen species model with Euler transformation was used to estimate lower-bound total TCR beta diversity. Clones were called with MiXCR by TCRdb after fastp trimmed the public reads at Q25, and only in-frame beta chains were retained. All rows with the same CDR3 protein become a single entry with the most common DNA and genes. These V and J calls originate from TCRdb's pipeline instead of the authors' own analysis. The sample data list approximately 1.5 million distinct CDR3 sequences, and 30% to 35% of these were observed just once. Clones ranked in the top ten supply over 9% of the sample.

This TCR was recovered from a woman between 25 and 40 years old in good health. The V and J genes are TRBV3-1 and TRBJ2-7; the junction holds 8 bases that match TRBD2. What was sequenced was blood. CDR3 protein: CASSQWGTGGYEQYF. The DNA sequence is TGTGCCAGCAGCCAATGGGGAACGGGGGGGTACGAGCAGTACTTC.